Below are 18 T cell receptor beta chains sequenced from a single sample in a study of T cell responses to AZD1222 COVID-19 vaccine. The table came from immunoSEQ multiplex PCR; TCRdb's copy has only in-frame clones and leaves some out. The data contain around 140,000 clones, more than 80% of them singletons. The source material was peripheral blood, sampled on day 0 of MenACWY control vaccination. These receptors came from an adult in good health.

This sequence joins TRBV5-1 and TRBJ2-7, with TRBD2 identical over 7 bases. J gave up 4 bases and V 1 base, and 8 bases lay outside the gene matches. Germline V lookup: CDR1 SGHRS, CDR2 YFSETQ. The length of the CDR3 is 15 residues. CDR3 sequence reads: CASSLNPSGKYEQYF. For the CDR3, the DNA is TGCGCCAGCAGCTTGAATCCTAGCGGAAAATACGAGCAGTACTTC.

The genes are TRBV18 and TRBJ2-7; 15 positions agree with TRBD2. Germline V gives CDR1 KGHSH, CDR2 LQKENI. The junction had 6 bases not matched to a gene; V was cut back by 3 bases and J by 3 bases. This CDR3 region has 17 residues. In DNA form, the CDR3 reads TGTGCCAGCTCACCGCTTGGGACTAGCGGGGGGAACTACGAGCAGTACTTC. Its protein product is CASSPLGTSGGNYEQYF.

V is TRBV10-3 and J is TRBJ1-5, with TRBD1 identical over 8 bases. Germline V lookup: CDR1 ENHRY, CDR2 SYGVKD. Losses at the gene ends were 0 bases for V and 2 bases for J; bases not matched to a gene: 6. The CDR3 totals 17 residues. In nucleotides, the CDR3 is TGTGCCATCAGTGAGTCCGCGACAGGGGATGGCAATCAGCCCCAGCATTTT. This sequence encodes CAISESATGDGNQPQHF.

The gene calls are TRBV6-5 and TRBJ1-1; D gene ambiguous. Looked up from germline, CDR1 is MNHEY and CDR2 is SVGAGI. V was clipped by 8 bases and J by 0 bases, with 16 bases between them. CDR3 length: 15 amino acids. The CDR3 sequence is CASPRRGVLNTEAFF. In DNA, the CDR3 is TGTGCCAGCCCACGCCGCGGGGTTTTGAACACTGAAGCTTTCTTT.

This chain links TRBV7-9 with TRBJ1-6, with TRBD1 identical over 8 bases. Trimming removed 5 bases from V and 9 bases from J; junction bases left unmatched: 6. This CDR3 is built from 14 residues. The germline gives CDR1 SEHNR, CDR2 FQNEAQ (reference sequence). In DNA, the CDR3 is TGTGCCAGCAGCCGAGGACAGGGTGGTTCACCCCTCCACTTT. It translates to CASSRGQGGSPLHF.

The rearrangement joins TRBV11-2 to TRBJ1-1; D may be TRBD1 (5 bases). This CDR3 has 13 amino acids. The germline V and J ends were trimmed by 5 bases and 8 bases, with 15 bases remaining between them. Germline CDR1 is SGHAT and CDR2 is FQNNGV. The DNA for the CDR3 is TGTGCCAGCAGCCCGTTTCTGGGGGGAGAAGCTTTCTTT. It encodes CASSPFLGGEAFF.

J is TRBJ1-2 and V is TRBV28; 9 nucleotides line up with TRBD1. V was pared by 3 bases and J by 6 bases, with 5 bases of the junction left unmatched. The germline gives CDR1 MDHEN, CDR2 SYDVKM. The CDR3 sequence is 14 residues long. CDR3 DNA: TGTGCCAGCAGTTTTACAGGGGGCGACGATGGCTACACCTTC. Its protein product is CASSFTGGDDGYTF.

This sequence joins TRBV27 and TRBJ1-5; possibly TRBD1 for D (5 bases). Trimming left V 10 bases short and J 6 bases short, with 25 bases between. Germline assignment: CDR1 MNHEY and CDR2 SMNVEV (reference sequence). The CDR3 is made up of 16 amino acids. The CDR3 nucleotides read TGTGCCACCCGGTCCTCCGGGACGGCGGCCGGTCAGCCCCAGCATTTT. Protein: CATRSSGTAAGQPQHF.

The CDR3 loop is CASSMSGTSIAFF. DNA of the CDR3: TGTGCCAGCAGCATGTCAGGGACTTCAATAGCTTTCTTT. The chain has TRBV7-3 and TRBJ1-1; the D gene is possibly TRBD1 (5 bases). CDR1 and CDR2 (germline): SGHTA, FQGTGA. Trimming removed 5 bases at V and 10 bases at J, with 17 bases between. CDR3 length: 13 amino acids.

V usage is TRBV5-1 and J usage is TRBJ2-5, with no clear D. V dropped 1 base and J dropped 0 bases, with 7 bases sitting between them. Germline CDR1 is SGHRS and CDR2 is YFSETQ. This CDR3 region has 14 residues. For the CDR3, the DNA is TGCGCCAGCAGCTTGAGTAGGTACCAAGAGACCCAGTACTTC. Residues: CASSLSRYQETQYF.

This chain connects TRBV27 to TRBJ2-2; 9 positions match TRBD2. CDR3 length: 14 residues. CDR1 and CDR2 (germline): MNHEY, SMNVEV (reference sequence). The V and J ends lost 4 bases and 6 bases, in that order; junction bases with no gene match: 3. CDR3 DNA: TGTGCCAGCAGTTACCTAGCGGGATCCGGGGAGCTGTTTTTT. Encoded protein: CASSYLAGSGELFF.

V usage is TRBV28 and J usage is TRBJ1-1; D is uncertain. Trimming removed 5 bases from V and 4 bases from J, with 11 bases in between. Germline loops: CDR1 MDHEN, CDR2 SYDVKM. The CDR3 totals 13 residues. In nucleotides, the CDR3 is TGTGCCAGCAGTCGTTTTAGGCTCACTGAAGCTTTCTTT. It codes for CASSRFRLTEAFF. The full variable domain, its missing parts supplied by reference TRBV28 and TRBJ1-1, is DVKVTQSSRYLVKRTGEKVFLECVQDMDHENMFWYRQDPGLGLRLIYFSYDVKMKEKGDIPEGYSVSREKKERFSLILESASTNQTSMYLCASSRFRLTEAFFGQGTRLTVV.

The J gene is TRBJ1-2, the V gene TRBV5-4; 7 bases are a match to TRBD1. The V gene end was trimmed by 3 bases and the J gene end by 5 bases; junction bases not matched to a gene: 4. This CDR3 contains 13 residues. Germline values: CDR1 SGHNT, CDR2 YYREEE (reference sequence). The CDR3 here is CASSSGQLYGYTF. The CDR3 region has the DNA TGTGCCAGCAGCTCGGGACAGTTATATGGCTACACCTTC.

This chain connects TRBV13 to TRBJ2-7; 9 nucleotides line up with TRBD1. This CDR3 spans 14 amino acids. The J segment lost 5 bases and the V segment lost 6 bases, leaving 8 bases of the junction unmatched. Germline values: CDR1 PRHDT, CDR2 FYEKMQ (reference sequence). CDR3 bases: TGTGCCAGCAGACGCCTAACAGGGGGCCACGAGCAGTACTTC. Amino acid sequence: CASRRLTGGHEQYF.

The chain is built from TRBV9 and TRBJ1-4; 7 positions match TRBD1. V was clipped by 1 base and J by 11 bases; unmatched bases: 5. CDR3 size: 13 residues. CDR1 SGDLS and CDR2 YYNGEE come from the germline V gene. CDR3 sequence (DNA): TGTGCCAGCAGCGTAAACAGGGGAGGGAAACTGTTTTTT. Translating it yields CASSVNRGGKLFF.

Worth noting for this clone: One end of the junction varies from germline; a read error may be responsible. The CDR3 DNA is TGTGCCAGCAGTCTAGCGGGGGGCTACGAGCAGTACTTC. Translation gives CASSLAGGYEQYF. The genes are TRBV12-3 or TRBV12-4 and TRBJ2-7, with TRBD2 identical over 11 bases. There are 13 residues in the CDR3.

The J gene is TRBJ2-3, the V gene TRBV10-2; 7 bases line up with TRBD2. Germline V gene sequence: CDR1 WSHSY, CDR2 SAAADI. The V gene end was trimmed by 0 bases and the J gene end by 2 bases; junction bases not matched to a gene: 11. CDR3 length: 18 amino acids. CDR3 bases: TGCGCCAGCAGTGAGTCGGGTGCTCGCGGGAGAGTCACAGATACGCAGTATTTT. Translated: CASSESGARGRVTDTQYF.

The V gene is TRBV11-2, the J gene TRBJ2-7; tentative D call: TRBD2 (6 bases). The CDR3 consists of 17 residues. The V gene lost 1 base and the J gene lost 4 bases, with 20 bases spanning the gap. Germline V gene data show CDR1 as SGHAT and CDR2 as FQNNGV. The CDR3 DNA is TGTGCCAGCAGCTTAGGCGGGCGCGGGGCCCTGAGGTACGAGCAGTACTTC. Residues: CASSLGGRGALRYEQYF.